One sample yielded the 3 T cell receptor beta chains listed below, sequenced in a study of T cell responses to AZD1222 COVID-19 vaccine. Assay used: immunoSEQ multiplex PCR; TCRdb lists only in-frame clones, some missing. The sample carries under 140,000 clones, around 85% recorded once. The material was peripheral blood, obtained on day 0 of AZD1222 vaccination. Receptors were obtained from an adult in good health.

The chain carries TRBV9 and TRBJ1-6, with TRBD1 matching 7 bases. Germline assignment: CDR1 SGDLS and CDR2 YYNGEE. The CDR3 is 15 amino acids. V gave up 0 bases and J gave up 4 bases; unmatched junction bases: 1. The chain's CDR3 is CASSVGGQYNSPLHF. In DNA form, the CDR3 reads TGTGCCAGCAGCGTAGGGGGACAGTATAATTCACCCCTCCACTTT.

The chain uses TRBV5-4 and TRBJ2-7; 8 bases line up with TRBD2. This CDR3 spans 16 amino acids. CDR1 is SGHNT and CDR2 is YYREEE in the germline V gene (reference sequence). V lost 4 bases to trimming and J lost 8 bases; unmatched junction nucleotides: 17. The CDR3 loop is CASSTPGTRDSTKQYF. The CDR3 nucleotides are TGTGCCAGCAGCACCCCTGGGACTAGGGATTCTACGAAGCAGTACTTC.

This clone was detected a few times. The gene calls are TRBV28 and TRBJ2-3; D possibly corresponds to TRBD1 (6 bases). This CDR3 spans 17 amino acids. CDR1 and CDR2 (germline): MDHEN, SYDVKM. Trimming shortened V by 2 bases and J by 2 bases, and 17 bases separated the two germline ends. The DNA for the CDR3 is TGTGCCAGCAGTTTAGATACAGGGAGCCGGTCCACAGATACGCAGTATTTT. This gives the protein CASSLDTGSRSTDTQYF.